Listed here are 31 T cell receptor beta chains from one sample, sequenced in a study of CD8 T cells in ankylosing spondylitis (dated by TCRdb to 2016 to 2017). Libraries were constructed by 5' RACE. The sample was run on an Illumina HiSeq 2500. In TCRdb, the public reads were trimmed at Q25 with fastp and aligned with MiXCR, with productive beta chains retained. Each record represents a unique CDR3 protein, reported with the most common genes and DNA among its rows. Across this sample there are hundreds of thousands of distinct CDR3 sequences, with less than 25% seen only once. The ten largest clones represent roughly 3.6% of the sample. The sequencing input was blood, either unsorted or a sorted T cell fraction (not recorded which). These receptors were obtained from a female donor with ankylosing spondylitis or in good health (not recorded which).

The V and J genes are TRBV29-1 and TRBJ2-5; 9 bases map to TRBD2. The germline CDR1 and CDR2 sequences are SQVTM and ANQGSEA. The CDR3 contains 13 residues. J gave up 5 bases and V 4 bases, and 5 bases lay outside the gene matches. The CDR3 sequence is CSVGWGLAETQYF. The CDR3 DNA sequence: TGCAGCGTTGGATGGGGACTAGCCGAGACCCAGTACTTC.

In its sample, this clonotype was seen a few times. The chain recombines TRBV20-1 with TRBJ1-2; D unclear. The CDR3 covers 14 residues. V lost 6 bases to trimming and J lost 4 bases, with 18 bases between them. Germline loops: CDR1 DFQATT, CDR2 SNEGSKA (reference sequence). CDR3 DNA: TGCAGTGCCCCTCCAGAGGGTATCGCCTATGGCTACACCTTC. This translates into CSAPPEGIAYGYTF.

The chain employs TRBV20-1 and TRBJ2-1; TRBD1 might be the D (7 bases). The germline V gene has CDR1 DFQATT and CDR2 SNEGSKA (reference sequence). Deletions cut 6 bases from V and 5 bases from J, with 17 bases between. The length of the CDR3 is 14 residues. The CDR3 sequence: CSAQGDSLNNEQFF. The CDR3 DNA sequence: TGCAGTGCCCAGGGGGACTCCCTGAACAATGAGCAGTTCTTC.

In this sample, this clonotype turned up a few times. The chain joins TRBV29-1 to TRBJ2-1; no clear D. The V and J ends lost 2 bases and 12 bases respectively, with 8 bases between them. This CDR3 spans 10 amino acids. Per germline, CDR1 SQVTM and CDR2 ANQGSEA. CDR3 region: CSVESVGQFF. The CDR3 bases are TGCAGCGTTGAAAGCGTCGGGCAGTTCTTC.

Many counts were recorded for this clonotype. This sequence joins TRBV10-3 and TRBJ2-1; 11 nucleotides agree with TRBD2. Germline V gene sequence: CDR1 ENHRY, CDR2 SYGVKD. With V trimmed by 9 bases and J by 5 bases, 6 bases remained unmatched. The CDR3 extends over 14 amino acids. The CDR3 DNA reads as TGTGCCATAACGACTAGCGGGAAGAACAATGAGCAGTTCTTC. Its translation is CAITTSGKNNEQFF.

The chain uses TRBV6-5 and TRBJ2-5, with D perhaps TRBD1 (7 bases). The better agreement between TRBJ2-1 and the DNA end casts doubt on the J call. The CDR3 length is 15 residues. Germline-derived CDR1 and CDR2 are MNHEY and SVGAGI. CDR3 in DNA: TGTGCCAGCAGTTGGGGCAGGGGGGCTCGGGAGACCCAGTTCTTC. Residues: CASSWGRGARETQFF.

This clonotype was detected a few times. Here the CDR3 reads CSARATQYNEQFF. CDR3 in DNA: TGCAGTGCTAGAGCTACCCAATACAATGAGCAGTTCTTC. The chain combines TRBV20-1 with TRBJ2-1; D remains unclear. The CDR3 covers 13 residues. The germline CDR1 and CDR2 sequences are DFQATT and SNEGSKA (reference sequence). Trimming left V 1 base short and J 4 bases short, with 8 bases between.

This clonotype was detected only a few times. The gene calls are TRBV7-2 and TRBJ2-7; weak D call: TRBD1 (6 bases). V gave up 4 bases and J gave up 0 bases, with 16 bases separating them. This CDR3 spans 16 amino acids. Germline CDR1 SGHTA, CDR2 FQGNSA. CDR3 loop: CASSSLYGQSSYEQYF. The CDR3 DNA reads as TGTGCCAGCAGCTCCCTTTACGGACAGAGCTCCTACGAGCAGTACTTC.

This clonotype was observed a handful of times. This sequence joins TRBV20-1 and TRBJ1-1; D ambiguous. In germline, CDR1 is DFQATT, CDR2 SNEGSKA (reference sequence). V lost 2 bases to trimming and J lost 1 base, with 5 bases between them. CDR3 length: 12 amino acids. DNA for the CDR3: TGCAGTGCTAGAAAACGGAACACTGAAGCTTTCTTT. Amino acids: CSARKRNTEAFF.

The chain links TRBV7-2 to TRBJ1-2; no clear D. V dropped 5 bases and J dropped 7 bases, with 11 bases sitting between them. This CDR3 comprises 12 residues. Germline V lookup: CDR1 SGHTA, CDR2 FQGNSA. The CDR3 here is CASSVLIAGYTF. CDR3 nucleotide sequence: TGTGCCAGCAGCGTCCTGATAGCTGGCTACACCTTC.

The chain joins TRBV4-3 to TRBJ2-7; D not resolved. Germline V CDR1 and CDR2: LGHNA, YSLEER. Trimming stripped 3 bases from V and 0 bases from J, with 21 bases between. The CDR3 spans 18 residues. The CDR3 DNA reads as TGCGCCAGCAGCCAGGGCCTCCTTAGGGATACAAGCTCCTACGAGCAGTACTTC. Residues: CASSQGLLRDTSSYEQYF.

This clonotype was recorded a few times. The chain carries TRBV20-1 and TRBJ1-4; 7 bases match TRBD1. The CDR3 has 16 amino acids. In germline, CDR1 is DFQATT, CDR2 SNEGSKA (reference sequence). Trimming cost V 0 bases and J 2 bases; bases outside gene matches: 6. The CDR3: CSARDDRDGTNEKLFF. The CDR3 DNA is TGCAGTGCTAGAGACGACAGGGACGGCACTAATGAAAAACTGTTTTTT.

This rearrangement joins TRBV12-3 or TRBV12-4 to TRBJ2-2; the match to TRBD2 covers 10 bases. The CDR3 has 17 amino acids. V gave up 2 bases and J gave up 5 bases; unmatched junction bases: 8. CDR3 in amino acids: CASSLRTSGTITGELFF. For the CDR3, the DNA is TGTGCCAGCAGTTTAAGAACTAGCGGGACAATAACCGGGGAGCTGTTTTTT.

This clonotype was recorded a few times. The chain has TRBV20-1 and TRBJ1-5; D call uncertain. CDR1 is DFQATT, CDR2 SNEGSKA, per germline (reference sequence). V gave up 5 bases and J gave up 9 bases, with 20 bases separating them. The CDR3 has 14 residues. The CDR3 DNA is TGCAGTGCTTCCTTCCCGGACTACCCATCGCCCCAGCATTTT. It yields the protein CSASFPDYPSPQHF.

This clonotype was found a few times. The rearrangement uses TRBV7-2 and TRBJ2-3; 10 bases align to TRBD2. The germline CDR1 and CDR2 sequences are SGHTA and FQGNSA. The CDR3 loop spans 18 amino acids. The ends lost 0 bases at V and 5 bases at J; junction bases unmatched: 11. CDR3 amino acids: CASSLAGRASGREDTQYF. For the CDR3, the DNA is TGTGCCAGCAGCTTAGCGGGAAGGGCTAGCGGGAGAGAAGATACGCAGTATTTT.

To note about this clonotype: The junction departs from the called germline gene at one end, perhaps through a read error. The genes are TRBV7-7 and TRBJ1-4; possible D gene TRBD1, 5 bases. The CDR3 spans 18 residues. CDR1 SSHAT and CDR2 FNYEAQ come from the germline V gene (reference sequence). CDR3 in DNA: TGTGCTAGCAGCTTAGTGAGGGGTGTAGTCGGAAAGGTTGAAAAACTGTTTTTT. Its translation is CASSLVRGVVGKVEKLFF.

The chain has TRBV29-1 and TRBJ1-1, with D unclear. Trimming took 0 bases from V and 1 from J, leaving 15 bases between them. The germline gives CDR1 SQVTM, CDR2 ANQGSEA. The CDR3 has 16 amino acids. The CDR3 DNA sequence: TGCAGCGTTGAAGATCTTACGGGTTGGGAGAACACTGAAGCTTTCTTT. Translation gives CSVEDLTGWENTEAFF. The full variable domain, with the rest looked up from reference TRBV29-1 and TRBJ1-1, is SAVISQKPSRDICQRGTSLTIQCQVDSQVTMMFWYRQQPGQSLTLIATANQGSEATYESGFVIDKFPISRPNLTFSTLTVSNMSPEDSSIYLCSVEDLTGWENTEAFFGQGTRLTVV.

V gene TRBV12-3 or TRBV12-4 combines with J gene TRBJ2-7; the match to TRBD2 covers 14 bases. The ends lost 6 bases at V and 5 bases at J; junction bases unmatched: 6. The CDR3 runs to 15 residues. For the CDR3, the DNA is TGTGCCAGCAGGCCTGGACTAGCGGGAGGTAACGAGCAGTACTTC. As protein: CASRPGLAGGNEQYF.

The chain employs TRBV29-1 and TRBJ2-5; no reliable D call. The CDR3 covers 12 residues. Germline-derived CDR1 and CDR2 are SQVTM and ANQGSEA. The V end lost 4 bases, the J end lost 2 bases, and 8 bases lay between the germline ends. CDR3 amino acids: CSVGGRQETQYF. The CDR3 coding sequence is TGCAGCGTTGGCGGAAGACAAGAGACCCAGTACTTC.

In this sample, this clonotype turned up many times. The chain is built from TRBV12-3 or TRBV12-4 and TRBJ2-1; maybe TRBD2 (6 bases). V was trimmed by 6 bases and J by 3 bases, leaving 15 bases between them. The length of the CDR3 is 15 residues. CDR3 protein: CASSLLASIYNEQFF. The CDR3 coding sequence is TGTGCCAGCAGCCTCCTAGCGTCCATCTACAATGAGCAGTTCTTC.

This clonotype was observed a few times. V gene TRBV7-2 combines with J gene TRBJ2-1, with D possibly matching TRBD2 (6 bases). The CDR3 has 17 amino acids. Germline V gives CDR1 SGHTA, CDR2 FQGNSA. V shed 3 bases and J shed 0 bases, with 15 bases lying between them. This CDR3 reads CASSFRGAGSSYNEQFF. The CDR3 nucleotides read TGTGCCAGCAGCTTCCGGGGAGCGGGCAGCTCCTACAATGAGCAGTTCTTC.

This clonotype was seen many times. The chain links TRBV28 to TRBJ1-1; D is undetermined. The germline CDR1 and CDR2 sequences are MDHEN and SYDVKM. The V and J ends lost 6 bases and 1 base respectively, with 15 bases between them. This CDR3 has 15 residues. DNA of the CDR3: TGTGCCAGCAGCCAACCGGAAGGAACGAACACTGAAGCTTTCTTT. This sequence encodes CASSQPEGTNTEAFF.

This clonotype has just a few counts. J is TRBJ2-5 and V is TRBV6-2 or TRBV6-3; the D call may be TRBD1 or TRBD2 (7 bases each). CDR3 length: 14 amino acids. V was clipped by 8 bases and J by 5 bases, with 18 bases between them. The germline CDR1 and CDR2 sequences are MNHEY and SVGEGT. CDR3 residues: CASLRGRGMETQYF. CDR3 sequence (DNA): TGTGCCAGCCTCAGGGGGAGGGGAATGGAGACCCAGTACTTC.

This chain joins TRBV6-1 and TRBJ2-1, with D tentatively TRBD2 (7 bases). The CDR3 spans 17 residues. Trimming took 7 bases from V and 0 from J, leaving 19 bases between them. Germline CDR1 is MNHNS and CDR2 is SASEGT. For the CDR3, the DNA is TGTGCCAGCATGAGGGGGGGGGGAAGTGTCTCCTACAATGAGCAGTTCTTC. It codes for CASMRGGGSVSYNEQFF.

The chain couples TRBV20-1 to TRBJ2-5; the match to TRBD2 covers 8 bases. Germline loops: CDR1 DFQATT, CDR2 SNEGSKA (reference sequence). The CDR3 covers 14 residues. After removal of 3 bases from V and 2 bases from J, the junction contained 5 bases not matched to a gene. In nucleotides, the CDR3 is TGCAGTGCTAGGGTAGCGGGGTCACAAGAGACCCAGTACTTC. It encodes CSARVAGSQETQYF.

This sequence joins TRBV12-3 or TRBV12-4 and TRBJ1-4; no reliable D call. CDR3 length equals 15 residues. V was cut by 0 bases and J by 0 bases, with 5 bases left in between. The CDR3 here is CASSLASATNEKLFF. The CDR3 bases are TGTGCCAGCAGTTTAGCAAGTGCAACTAATGAAAAACTGTTTTTT.

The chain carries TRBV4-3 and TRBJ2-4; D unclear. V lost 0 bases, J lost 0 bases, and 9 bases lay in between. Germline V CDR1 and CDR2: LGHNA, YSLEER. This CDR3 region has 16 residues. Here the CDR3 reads CASSQEKGLAKNIQYF. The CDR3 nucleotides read TGCGCCAGCAGCCAAGAAAAGGGTCTAGCCAAAAACATTCAGTACTTC.

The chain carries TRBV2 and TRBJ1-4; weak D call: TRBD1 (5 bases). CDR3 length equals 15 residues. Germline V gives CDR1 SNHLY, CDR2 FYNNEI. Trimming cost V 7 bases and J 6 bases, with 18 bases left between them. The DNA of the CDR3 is TGTGCCAGCACGGGGGTAGGGTTCGGTGATGAAAAACTGTTTTTT. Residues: CASTGVGFGDEKLFF.

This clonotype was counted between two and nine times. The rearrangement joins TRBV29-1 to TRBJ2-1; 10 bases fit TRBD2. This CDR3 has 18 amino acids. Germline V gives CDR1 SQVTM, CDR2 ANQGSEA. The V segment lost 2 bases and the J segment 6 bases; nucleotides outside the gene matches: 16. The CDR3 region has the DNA TGCAGCGTTGAAAAGATCGAGCTGAGGCTAGCGGGGGTCAATGAGCAGTTCTTC. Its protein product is CSVEKIELRLAGVNEQFF.

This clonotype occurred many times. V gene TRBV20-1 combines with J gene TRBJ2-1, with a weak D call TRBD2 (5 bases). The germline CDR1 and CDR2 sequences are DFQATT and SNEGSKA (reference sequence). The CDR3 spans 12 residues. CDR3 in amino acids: CSSGRKLNEQFF. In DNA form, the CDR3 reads TGCTCCAGTGGGAGAAAGTTGAATGAGCAGTTCTTC.

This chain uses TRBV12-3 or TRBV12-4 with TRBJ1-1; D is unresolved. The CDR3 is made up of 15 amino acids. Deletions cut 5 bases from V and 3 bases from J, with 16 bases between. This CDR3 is CASSLFTNKDTEAFF. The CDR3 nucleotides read TGTGCCAGCAGTCTATTTACGAATAAAGACACTGAAGCTTTCTTT.